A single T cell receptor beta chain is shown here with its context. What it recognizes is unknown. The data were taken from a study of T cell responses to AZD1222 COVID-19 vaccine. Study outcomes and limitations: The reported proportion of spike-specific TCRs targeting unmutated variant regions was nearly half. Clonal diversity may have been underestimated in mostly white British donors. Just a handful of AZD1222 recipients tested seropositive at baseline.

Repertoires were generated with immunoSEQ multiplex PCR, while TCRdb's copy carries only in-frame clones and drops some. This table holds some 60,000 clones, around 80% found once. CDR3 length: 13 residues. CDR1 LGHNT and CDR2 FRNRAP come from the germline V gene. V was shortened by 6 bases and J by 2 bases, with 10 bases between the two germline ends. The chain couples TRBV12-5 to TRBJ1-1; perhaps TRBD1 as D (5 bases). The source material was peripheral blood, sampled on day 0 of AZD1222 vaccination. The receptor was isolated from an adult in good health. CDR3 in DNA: TGTGCTAGTGGCCGACGGGACAACACTGAAGCTTTCTTT. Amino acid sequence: CASGRRDNTEAFF.